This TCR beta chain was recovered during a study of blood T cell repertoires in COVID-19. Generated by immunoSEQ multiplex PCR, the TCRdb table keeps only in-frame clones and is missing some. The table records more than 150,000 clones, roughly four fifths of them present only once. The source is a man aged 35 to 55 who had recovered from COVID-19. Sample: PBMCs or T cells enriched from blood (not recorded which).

The CDR3 region has the DNA TGTGCCAGCAGCTTAGATGGCAGGGGGACTGAAGCTTTCTTT. This encodes CASSLDGRGTEAFF. The V and J genes are TRBV7-9 and TRBJ1-1, with 7 bases aligning to TRBD1. Germline loops: CDR1 SEHNR, CDR2 FQNEAQ (reference sequence). The CDR3 spans 14 residues. With 1 base clipped from V and 5 bases from J, the junction kept 4 bases outside the gene matches.